This T cell receptor (beta chain) was observed in a study of cytomegalovirus exposure and HLA in healthy donors. Trimming took off 3 bases at V and 0 bases at J, with 6 bases between the two ends. Germline lookup yields CDR1 KGHSH and CDR2 LQKENI. This CDR3 is 15 amino acids long. Use of 60 Vbeta and 13 Jbeta primers characterized the PCR. Clones were read by immunoSEQ multiplex PCR, and TCRdb kept only the in-frame ones, dropping some. The sample records about 160,000 clones, 82% being singletons. This TCR was recovered from a girl aged 2-9 years in good health and CMV-seropositive. This chain links TRBV18 with TRBJ2-6, with D uncertain. The sample was PBMCs. CDR3 loop: CASSPISSGANVLTF. The CDR3 DNA is TGTGCCAGCTCACCCATCAGCTCTGGGGCCAACGTCCTGACTTTC. The whole variable domain, filled in from reference TRBV18 and TRBJ2-6, reads NAGVMQNPRHLVRRRGQEARLRCSPMKGHSHVYWYRQLPEEGLKFMVYLQKENIIDESGMPKERFSAEFPKEGPSILRIQQVVRGDSAAYFCASSPISSGANVLTFGAGSRLTVL.